Listed below are T cell receptor beta chains from one sample, sequenced in a study of shared clonotypes between healthy human individuals. Sequencing used immunoSEQ multiplex PCR; TCRdb keeps in-frame clones, though not all of them. The table shows 2 million to 2.5 million clones, with over 90% occurring only once. Sample: naive CD4+ T cells from PBMCs. The receptors originated from a young man in good health. Some clones in this sample may be carry-over from other donors' samples. Both conserved end residues are part of each CDR3. D genes are given only for firm matches. Clone size is given for some rows only: seen once, a few or many times, or a class if the clone is expanded.

cdr3_nt: TGCAGCGTTGAATCAGCCGGATACTACGAGCAGTACTTC
cdr3_aa: CSVESAGYYEQYF
j_call: TRBJ2-7
clone_size: .
v_call: TRBV29-1
d_call: .

cdr3_nt: TGTGCCAGCAGCCCCACCCGGACAGGTATGACGGACACTGAAGCTTTCTTT
cdr3_aa: CASSPTRTGMTDTEAFF
j_call: TRBJ1-1
clone_size: .
v_call: TRBV7-8
d_call: TRBD1

cdr3_nt: TGTGCCAGCAGTGACAGCCCGGTTGAAGCTTTCTTT
cdr3_aa: CASSDSPVEAFF
j_call: TRBJ1-1
clone_size: .
v_call: TRBV6-1
d_call: .

cdr3_nt: TGCGCCAGCAGCTTTCTTTCGGGACAGGCGTCCTACAATGAGCAGTTCTTC
cdr3_aa: CASSFLSGQASYNEQFF
j_call: TRBJ2-1
clone_size: .
v_call: TRBV5-1
d_call: TRBD1

cdr3_nt: TGCGCCAGCAGCCCTGAGGGTCCGCGCACAGATACGCAGTATTTT
cdr3_aa: CASSPEGPRTDTQYF
j_call: TRBJ2-3
clone_size: .
v_call: TRBV5-1
d_call: .

cdr3_nt: TGTGCCAGCAACATTAATTTAGGAAAGGTTGGGGAGACCCAGTACTTC
cdr3_aa: CASNINLGKVGETQYF
j_call: TRBJ2-5
clone_size: .
v_call: TRBV28
d_call: .

cdr3_nt: TGTGCCAGCAGCTTCCTAGCGGGAGGGCCTGGCAATGAGCAGTTCTTC
cdr3_aa: CASSFLAGGPGNEQFF
j_call: TRBJ2-1
clone_size: .
v_call: TRBV7-8
d_call: TRBD2

cdr3_nt: TGCGCCAGCAGCACGGGACAGGGAAACCAAGAGACCCAGTACTTC
cdr3_aa: CASSTGQGNQETQYF
j_call: TRBJ2-5
clone_size: .
v_call: TRBV5-1
d_call: TRBD1

cdr3_nt: TGTGCCAGCAGCCAGTACGGTCGGGACGGTTCCTACGAGCAGTACTTC
cdr3_aa: CASSQYGRDGSYEQYF
j_call: TRBJ2-7
clone_size: .
v_call: TRBV14
d_call: .

cdr3_nt: TGCGCCAGCAGCGAGGGGGGGGGCTGGGGGACTGAAGCTTTCTTT
cdr3_aa: CASSEGGGWGTEAFF
j_call: TRBJ1-1
clone_size: .
v_call: TRBV4-1
d_call: .

cdr3_nt: TGTGCCAGCAGCCCCGAGAGTCTGGTTGAAAAACTGTTTTTT
cdr3_aa: CASSPESLVEKLFF
j_call: TRBJ1-4
clone_size: .
v_call: TRBV13
d_call: .

cdr3_nt: TGTGCCAGCAGCGTAGGGAGGGTGGCGGGCACAGATACGCAGTATTTT
cdr3_aa: CASSVGRVAGTDTQYF
j_call: TRBJ2-3
clone_size: .
v_call: TRBV9
d_call: .

cdr3_nt: TGTGCCAGCAGTCCCCATGGGACGCAGTATTTT
cdr3_aa: CASSPHGTQYF
j_call: TRBJ2-3
clone_size: once
v_call: TRBV27
d_call: .

cdr3_nt: TGTGCCAGAAGCTTCAGGCGGAAACACCGCGGGCGGGAGACCCAGTACTTC
cdr3_aa: CARSFRRKHRGRETQYF
j_call: TRBJ2-5
clone_size: .
v_call: TRBV5-3
d_call: .

cdr3_nt: TGTGCCAGCAGCGGTAGCGGGAGCTCCTACGAGCAGTACTTC
cdr3_aa: CASSGSGSSYEQYF
j_call: TRBJ2-7
clone_size: .
v_call: TRBV5-4
d_call: TRBD2

cdr3_nt: TGTGCCAGCAGTGCCGCGGATCCCGCACCAGGCGCTGAAGCTTTCTTT
cdr3_aa: CASSAADPAPGAEAFF
j_call: TRBJ1-1
clone_size: .
v_call: TRBV6-4
d_call: .

cdr3_nt: TGTGCCAGCAGCTTACGACAGGGGACAAACACTGAAGCTTTCTTT
cdr3_aa: CASSLRQGTNTEAFF
j_call: TRBJ1-1
clone_size: .
v_call: TRBV7-9
d_call: TRBD1

cdr3_nt: TGCGCCAGCAGCCAAGATGGGGCCACCCGCACAGATACGCAGTATTTT
cdr3_aa: CASSQDGATRTDTQYF
j_call: TRBJ2-3
clone_size: .
v_call: TRBV4-3
d_call: .

cdr3_nt: TGTGCCAGCAGCGTTCTGGGACAGGGGAATGAAAAACTGTTTTTT
cdr3_aa: CASSVLGQGNEKLFF
j_call: TRBJ1-4
clone_size: few
v_call: TRBV9
d_call: TRBD1

cdr3_nt: TGTGCCAGCAGTTTGCTACTGGGCCAAGAGACCCAGTACTTC
cdr3_aa: CASSLLLGQETQYF
j_call: TRBJ2-5
clone_size: .
v_call: TRBV28
d_call: .

cdr3_nt: TGCGCCAGCAGTGAGAGGTTAGCGGGAGGGCCCAAGTACAATGAGCAGTTCTTC
cdr3_aa: CASSERLAGGPKYNEQFF
j_call: TRBJ2-1
clone_size: .
v_call: TRBV10-2
d_call: TRBD2

cdr3_nt: TGCGCCAGCAGCTTGGGTTTGAACACTGAAGCTTTCTTT
cdr3_aa: CASSLGLNTEAFF
j_call: TRBJ1-1
clone_size: .
v_call: TRBV5-1
d_call: .

cdr3_nt: TGTGCCAGCAGCGGGACAGGGTATTTCTCCGGGGAGCTGTTTTTT
cdr3_aa: CASSGTGYFSGELFF
j_call: TRBJ2-2
clone_size: few
v_call: TRBV6-1
d_call: TRBD1

cdr3_nt: TGTGCCAGCACCGGTGGCAATGAGCAGTTCTTC
cdr3_aa: CASTGGNEQFF
j_call: TRBJ2-1
clone_size: .
v_call: TRBV7-9
d_call: .

cdr3_nt: TGCGCCAGCAGTAAGACTAGCGGGAGTCACGAGCAGTACTTC
cdr3_aa: CASSKTSGSHEQYF
j_call: TRBJ2-7
clone_size: .
v_call: TRBV5-1
d_call: TRBD2

cdr3_nt: TGCGCCAGCAGCTTGGTCAGTCGACAAGAGACCCAGTACTTC
cdr3_aa: CASSLVSRQETQYF
j_call: TRBJ2-5
clone_size: .
v_call: TRBV5-1
d_call: .

cdr3_nt: TGCGCCAGCAGCTTGTTATTTTCCGGGGTAAACACTGAAGCTTTCTTT
cdr3_aa: CASSLLFSGVNTEAFF
j_call: TRBJ1-1
clone_size: .
v_call: TRBV5-1
d_call: .

cdr3_nt: TGTGCCAGCAGCCAAGATTACGGCTTAAGGCTGTTCTTC
cdr3_aa: CASSQDYGLRLFF
j_call: TRBJ2-1
clone_size: .
v_call: TRBV14
d_call: .

cdr3_nt: TGTGCCAGCAGCGGAGAGGGACTAGGAAAGAATGAGCAGTTCTTC
cdr3_aa: CASSGEGLGKNEQFF
j_call: TRBJ2-1
clone_size: .
v_call: TRBV9
d_call: TRBD2

cdr3_nt: TGCAGTGCTAGAGGGCCTGAAGATCACTTC
cdr3_aa: CSARGPEDHF
j_call: TRBJ2-4
clone_size: once
v_call: TRBV20-1
d_call: .

cdr3_nt: TGTGCCAGCAGCTTATCGCCTAGTACAGATACGCAGTATTTT
cdr3_aa: CASSLSPSTDTQYF
j_call: TRBJ2-3
clone_size: .
v_call: TRBV7-8
d_call: .

cdr3_nt: TGCGCCAGCAGCCAAGATCCAGGGGGGGCCCGTTTGGAAAAACTGTTTTTT
cdr3_aa: CASSQDPGGARLEKLFF
j_call: TRBJ1-4
clone_size: .
v_call: TRBV4-1
d_call: TRBD1

cdr3_nt: TGTGCCAGCAGCGAAGGGGGATTCACTGAAGCTTTCTTT
cdr3_aa: CASSEGGFTEAFF
j_call: TRBJ1-1
clone_size: .
v_call: TRBV7-3
d_call: .

cdr3_nt: TGTGCCTGGAGCGGACAGGGTGGGACTGAAGCTTTCTTT
cdr3_aa: CAWSGQGGTEAFF
j_call: TRBJ1-1
clone_size: few
v_call: TRBV30
d_call: TRBD1

cdr3_nt: TGTGCCAGCAGTTATCCGGCGGTGGACTATGGCTACACCTTC
cdr3_aa: CASSYPAVDYGYTF
j_call: TRBJ1-2
clone_size: .
v_call: TRBV6-5
d_call: .

cdr3_nt: TGTGCCAGCAGTGAAGCAGGGGCAGCAACTAATGAAAAACTGTTTTTT
cdr3_aa: CASSEAGAATNEKLFF
j_call: TRBJ1-4
clone_size: .
v_call: TRBV6-1
d_call: .

cdr3_nt: TGTGCCACCAGCAGATTCCGGACAGGGGGCGACGAGCAGTACTTC
cdr3_aa: CATSRFRTGGDEQYF
j_call: TRBJ2-7
clone_size: few
v_call: TRBV15
d_call: TRBD1

cdr3_nt: TGTGCCAGCTCACCACCTGGACAGGGGGCGGGCTATGGCTACACCTTC
cdr3_aa: CASSPPGQGAGYGYTF
j_call: TRBJ1-2
clone_size: .
v_call: TRBV18
d_call: TRBD1

cdr3_nt: TGTGCCAGCAGCTACGACAGGAACTATGGCTACACCTTC
cdr3_aa: CASSYDRNYGYTF
j_call: TRBJ1-2
clone_size: few
v_call: TRBV5-4
d_call: .

cdr3_nt: TGCGCCAGCAGCTTGGAGGGACAGTCCTACGAGCAGTACTTC
cdr3_aa: CASSLEGQSYEQYF
j_call: TRBJ2-7
clone_size: .
v_call: TRBV5-1
d_call: TRBD1

cdr3_nt: TGCGCCAGCAGCCAAGGGATAAACACTGAAGCTTTCTTT
cdr3_aa: CASSQGINTEAFF
j_call: TRBJ1-1
clone_size: .
v_call: TRBV4-3
d_call: .

cdr3_nt: TGTGCCAGCAGCATAACTAGCATGAGCTCCTACGAGCAGTACTTC
cdr3_aa: CASSITSMSSYEQYF
j_call: TRBJ2-7
clone_size: .
v_call: TRBV7-2
d_call: .

cdr3_nt: TGTGCCAGCTCCAGCGATAGCGGGAGGGCAGTCAACGAGCAGTACTTC
cdr3_aa: CASSSDSGRAVNEQYF
j_call: TRBJ2-7
clone_size: .
v_call: TRBV18
d_call: TRBD2

cdr3_nt: TGTGCCAGCAGCTACCGGACCAAGGACACTGAAGCTTTCTTT
cdr3_aa: CASSYRTKDTEAFF
j_call: TRBJ1-1
clone_size: few
v_call: TRBV5-5
d_call: .

cdr3_nt: TGTGCCTGGAGCGACCCCCCCTATTTT
cdr3_aa: CAWSDPPYF
j_call: TRBJ1-3
clone_size: .
v_call: TRBV30
d_call: .

cdr3_nt: TGTGCCAGCAGTTTAGGATTTAGTTGGGGAAGACGAGTTGCAACTAATGAAAAACTGTTTTTT
cdr3_aa: CASSLGFSWGRRVATNEKLFF
j_call: TRBJ1-4
clone_size: .
v_call: TRBV28
d_call: .

cdr3_nt: TGCAGCGTTGCATTAGTACAAGAGACCCAGTACTTC
cdr3_aa: CSVALVQETQYF
j_call: TRBJ2-5
clone_size: .
v_call: TRBV29-1
d_call: .

cdr3_nt: TGCGCCAGCAGCTCCGGGTCGCACTATGGCTACACCTTC
cdr3_aa: CASSSGSHYGYTF
j_call: TRBJ1-2
clone_size: once
v_call: TRBV5-1
d_call: .

cdr3_nt: TGTGCCAGCAGCCCGTACAGGGGCCAAACCCAAGAGACCCAGTACTTC
cdr3_aa: CASSPYRGQTQETQYF
j_call: TRBJ2-5
clone_size: .
v_call: TRBV7-9
d_call: TRBD1

cdr3_nt: TGTGCCAGCAGCTTAGTCTCTCTTCGACAGCGAGCCACTGAAGCTTTCTTT
cdr3_aa: CASSLVSLRQRATEAFF
j_call: TRBJ1-1
clone_size: once
v_call: TRBV11-2
d_call: .

cdr3_nt: TGTGCCAGCAGAATTGAAGATACGCAGTATTTT
cdr3_aa: CASRIEDTQYF
j_call: TRBJ2-3
clone_size: .
v_call: TRBV28
d_call: .

cdr3_nt: TGCAGCGTTGGAGCCAGGGCGAGCTTCGCCTACGAGCAGTACTTC
cdr3_aa: CSVGARASFAYEQYF
j_call: TRBJ2-7
clone_size: .
v_call: TRBV29-1
d_call: .

cdr3_nt: TGTGCCAGCAGCCATGGGAACTACGAGCAGTACTTC
cdr3_aa: CASSHGNYEQYF
j_call: TRBJ2-7
clone_size: .
v_call: TRBV28
d_call: .

cdr3_nt: TGCGCCAGCAGCTTGGGGAGACCACGCACAGATACGCAGTATTTT
cdr3_aa: CASSLGRPRTDTQYF
j_call: TRBJ2-3
clone_size: .
v_call: TRBV5-1
d_call: .

cdr3_nt: TGTGCCAGCAGCACGCGATCCGGGACTAGCGGAGACAATGAGCAGTTCTTC
cdr3_aa: CASSTRSGTSGDNEQFF
j_call: TRBJ2-1
clone_size: .
v_call: TRBV7-3
d_call: TRBD2

cdr3_nt: TGTGCCAGCAGCTCCGTTGCGGGGCCCCAGGAGACCCAGTACTTC
cdr3_aa: CASSSVAGPQETQYF
j_call: TRBJ2-5
clone_size: .
v_call: TRBV11-2
d_call: .

cdr3_nt: TGTGCCAGCAGGATTAGCGGATACCAAGAGACCCAGTACTTC
cdr3_aa: CASRISGYQETQYF
j_call: TRBJ2-5
clone_size: .
v_call: TRBV6-4
d_call: .